Shown below are 21 T cell receptor beta chains from a single sample sequenced in a study of OX40 agonist ivuxolimab in advanced cancers. Data came from immunoSEQ multiplex PCR; TCRdb stores just in-frame clones and leaves some out. The data show more than 10,000 clones, with about 85% seen just once and 9.2% held by the top ten. Source: CD4+ or CD8+ T cells sorted from blood, taken in a trial of the OX40 agonist ivuxolimab. Receptor source: an adult with an advanced solid tumor such as melanoma, head and neck, liver or kidney cancer.

Only a few counts were recorded for this clone. This chain links TRBV4-1 with TRBJ2-2; D gene uncertain. V shed 1 base and J shed 1 base, with 4 bases lying between them. The CDR3 totals 14 residues. The V gene's germline CDR1 is MGHRA and CDR2 YSYEKL. CDR3 region: CASSQGLNTGELFF. The CDR3 nucleotides read TGCGCCAGCAGCCAAGGTCTGAACACCGGGGAGCTGTTTTTT.

The genes are TRBV10-3 and TRBJ1-3; D remains ambiguous. CDR1 is ENHRY and CDR2 is SYGVKD in the germline V gene. V lost 6 bases and J 2 bases, leaving 5 bases between the germline ends. The CDR3 covers 12 residues. CDR3 nucleotide sequence: TGTGCCATCAGACAAGCTGGAAACACCATATATTTT. This encodes CAIRQAGNTIYF.

This chain's CDR3 is CASSQVEGHDRTAYEQYF. The CDR3 DNA reads TGCGCCAGCAGCCAAGTGGAGGGCCACGACAGAACCGCCTACGAGCAGTACTTC. The rearrangement uses TRBV4-1 and TRBJ2-7; weak D call: TRBD2 (6 bases). With 1 base removed from V and 2 bases from J, the gap between germline ends came to 21 bases. This CDR3 spans 18 amino acids. The germline V gene encodes CDR1 MGHRA and CDR2 YSYEKL.

The chain joins TRBV4-2 to TRBJ1-3; TRBD1 is a possible D gene (5 bases). The CDR3 contains 16 residues. V lost 0 bases and J 2 bases, leaving 11 bases between the germline ends. The germline V gene has CDR1 LGHNA and CDR2 YNFKEQ. The CDR3 reads CASSQDQGDPGNTIYF. As DNA, the CDR3 is TGTGCCAGCAGCCAAGATCAGGGAGACCCTGGAAACACCATATATTTT.

In DNA form, the CDR3 reads TGTGCCAGCAGTTCCGGACAGGGAGGGAATCAGCCCCAGCATTTT. It specifies CASSSGQGGNQPQHF. The chain carries TRBV27 and TRBJ1-5; TRBD1 agrees at 8 bases. The trim removed 4 bases at V and 4 bases at J, leaving 6 bases unmatched. There are 15 residues in the CDR3. The germline V gene has CDR1 MNHEY and CDR2 SMNVEV (reference sequence).

This rearrangement joins TRBV4-3 to TRBJ1-4, with a tentative D call TRBD1 (5 bases). Trimming pared 3 bases from V and 8 bases from J, leaving 19 bases between. Germline V gives CDR1 LGHNA, CDR2 YSLEER. The CDR3 totals 16 residues. CDR3 nucleotide sequence: TGCGCCAGCAGCCACCGATCTGGGGACTTTGCGGAAAAACTGTTTTTT. It encodes CASSHRSGDFAEKLFF.

The CDR3 bases are TGTGCCAGCAGCCAAGGGGAAGACAGGGGGCTGGGCTACACCTTC. It yields the protein CASSQGEDRGLGYTF. This rearrangement joins TRBV4-2 to TRBJ1-2; 10 bases are a match to TRBD1. The ends lost 1 base at V and 8 bases at J; junction bases unmatched: 7. Germline V gives CDR1 LGHNA, CDR2 YNFKEQ. CDR3 size: 15 residues.

CDR3 in DNA: TGTGCCAGTAGCCCTACAGGGGCCAACACTGAAGCTTTCTTT. Amino acid sequence: CASSPTGANTEAFF. V usage is TRBV19 and J usage is TRBJ1-1, with TRBD1 identical over 7 bases. The CDR3 runs to 14 residues. Trimming removed 6 bases from V and 2 bases from J; junction bases left unmatched: 6. Germline CDR1 reads LNHDA; CDR2 reads SQIVND (reference sequence). The full variable domain, with the rest looked up from reference TRBV19 and TRBJ1-1, is DGGITQSPKYLFRKEGQNVTLSCEQNLNHDAMYWYRQDPGQGLRLIYYSQIVNDFQKGDIAEGYSVSREKKESFPLTVTSAQKNPTAFYLCASSPTGANTEAFFGQGTRLTVV.

This chain links TRBV19 with TRBJ1-2, with 8 bases lining up with TRBD1. Germline V gives CDR1 LNHDA, CDR2 SQIVND (reference sequence). The V and J ends lost 8 bases and 3 bases, in that order; junction bases with no gene match: 11. This CDR3 is built from 15 residues. The DNA for the CDR3 is TGTGCCAGTTCGTTGGGGGCAGGGGGCTACTATGGCTACACCTTC. It yields the protein CASSLGAGGYYGYTF.

The rearrangement joins TRBV11-1 to TRBJ1-1; D remains unclear. Trimming removed 4 bases from V and 3 bases from J, with 18 bases in between. The length of the CDR3 is 16 residues. From germline, CDR1 is SGHAT and CDR2 FQDESV (reference sequence). The DNA for the CDR3 is TGTGCCAGCAGCTCCGCCGGTCCCTTGGTGGACACTGAAGCTTTCTTT. Translation: CASSSAGPLVDTEAFF.

DNA of the CDR3: TGTGCCATCACCGGGGGACAGGGGGCGAACACCATATATTTT. Its protein is CAITGGQGANTIYF. The rearrangement joins TRBV10-3 to TRBJ1-3; 12 bases agree with TRBD1. Germline CDR1 is ENHRY and CDR2 is SYGVKD. The CDR3 sequence is 14 residues long. Trimming at V came to 7 bases and at J to 7 bases, leaving 5 bases not matched to a gene.

As DNA, the CDR3 is TGTGCCAGCAGCTCAACTCCCGGGCCAGGGTTGACCCTTGAAGCTTTCTTT. Translated: CASSSTPGPGLTLEAFF. This chain links TRBV7-6 with TRBJ1-1; D perhaps matches TRBD1 (5 bases). The V and J ends lost 4 bases and 7 bases respectively, with 25 bases between them. CDR1 and CDR2 from the germline V gene are SGHVS and FNYEAQ. The CDR3 is made up of 17 amino acids.

This clone rates as medium-sized (0.01 to 0.1%). J is TRBJ1-2 and V is TRBV7-9, with TRBD1 identical over 7 bases. The junction had 14 bases not matched to a gene; V was cut back by 6 bases and J by 7 bases. CDR1 is SEHNR and CDR2 is FQNEAQ in the germline V gene (reference sequence). The CDR3 spans 15 residues. The CDR3 coding sequence is TGTGCCAGCAGGACAGGGTTCCGGGGAGTGGGTGGCTACACCTTC. This codes for CASRTGFRGVGGYTF.

The V call is TRBV5-1, the J call TRBJ2-1, with D perhaps being TRBD1 or TRBD2 (5 bases each). Trimming shortened V by 7 bases and J by 4 bases, and 9 bases separated the two germline ends. The germline V gene has CDR1 SGHRS and CDR2 YFSETQ. The CDR3 loop spans 12 amino acids. CDR3: CASGTGYNEQFF. The CDR3 bases are TGCGCCAGCGGGACGGGTTACAATGAGCAGTTCTTC. The variable domain in full, completed from reference TRBV5-1 and TRBJ2-1, reads KAGVTQTPRYLIKTRGQQVTLSCSPISGHRSVSWYQQTPGQGLQFLFEYFSETQRNKGNFPGRFSGRQFSNSRSEMNVSTLELGDSALYLCASGTGYNEQFFGPGTRLTVL.

The chain employs TRBV18 and TRBJ2-5; tentative D call: TRBD1 (5 bases). This CDR3 has 12 residues. CDR1 is KGHSH, CDR2 LQKENI, per germline. Trimming left V 2 bases short and J 4 bases short, with 5 bases between. The CDR3: CASSPGAETQYF. The CDR3, as DNA: TGTGCCAGCTCACCAGGGGCAGAGACCCAGTACTTC.

The chain is built from TRBV9 and TRBJ1-1, with D unclear. Trimming shortened V by 0 bases and J by 1 base, and 4 bases separated the two germline ends. CDR3 length: 13 residues. Germline values: CDR1 SGDLS, CDR2 YYNGEE. CDR3 amino acids: CASSVGRNTEAFF. Here the CDR3 DNA reads TGTGCCAGCAGCGTAGGGAGGAACACTGAAGCTTTCTTT.

V and J are TRBV21-1 and TRBJ2-2; TRBD2 is the table's D call and was not checked against the DNA. TRBV21-1 is a pseudogene locus. The CDR3 is 14 residues long. The CDR3 DNA follows: TGTGCCAGCAAGCTCGTGAGGGAGGTCGGGGAGCTGTTTTTT. It specifies CASKLVREVGELFF.

The chain carries TRBV6-1 and TRBJ1-5; D remains unclear. With 6 bases removed from V and 9 bases from J, the gap between germline ends came to 9 bases. Germline-derived CDR1 and CDR2 are MNHNS and SASEGT. The length of the CDR3 is 11 residues. This CDR3 is CASRPDGPQHF. The CDR3 bases are TGTGCCAGCAGGCCCGACGGGCCCCAGCATTTT.

The chain carries TRBV6-1 and TRBJ1-5, with D perhaps matching TRBD1 (6 bases). In germline, CDR1 is MNHNS, CDR2 SASEGT. This CDR3 spans 14 amino acids. V was cut by 5 bases and J by 2 bases, with 10 bases left in between. For the CDR3, the DNA is TGTGCCAGCAGTCTCAGGGGAGGCAATCAGCCCCAGCATTTT. Protein sequence: CASSLRGGNQPQHF.

This clone was counted once. The V gene is TRBV7-2, the J gene TRBJ2-1; 7 bases agree with TRBD2. The J segment lost 4 bases and the V segment lost 4 bases, leaving 7 bases of the junction unmatched. The CDR3 length is 15 residues. Germline assignment: CDR1 SGHTA and CDR2 FQGNSA. CDR3 sequence reads: CASSSWGGWYNEQFF. CDR3 DNA: TGTGCCAGCAGCTCCTGGGGGGGTTGGTACAATGAGCAGTTCTTC.

This clone is a singleton in its sample. The V call is TRBV30, the J call TRBJ1-4; TRBD1 might be the D (6 bases). V lost 0 bases and J lost 8, with 16 bases in between. This CDR3 is built from 15 residues. CDR1 and CDR2 from the germline V gene are GTSNPN and SVGIG (reference sequence). CDR3 protein: CAWSVLGGHQEKLFF. The CDR3 DNA follows: TGTGCCTGGAGTGTACTGGGGGGGCATCAGGAAAAACTGTTTTTT.